This TCR beta chain stems from a study of regulatory T cells in long-lasting Graves disease. Germline V gene data show CDR1 as MDHEN and CDR2 as SYDVKM. The CDR3 totals 14 residues. Trimming left V 2 bases short and J 7 bases short, with 14 bases between. iRepertoire HTBI primers and Arm-PCR of CDR3 regions built TCR beta libraries. A single record per CDR3 protein comes from TCRdb applying MiXCR to the multiplex PCR reads. The table lists under 500,000 distinct CDR3 sequences, less than 25% of them singletons. Time point of the sample: persistent/refractory GD, antithyroid drugs over 5 years with positive TRAb. Preparation of the TCR library used RNA extracted from PBMCs. In its sample, this clonotype was seen many times.

The clonotype was recovered from a female donor with Graves disease. The sample here was peripheral blood mononuclear cells (PBMCs), taken when the disease was refractory, from a patient treated with antithyroid drugs. The chain recombines TRBV28 with TRBJ1-1, with D tentatively TRBD1 (5 bases). The DNA of the CDR3 is TGTGCCAGCAGTTTAATGGGGCAGGGAGGTGAAGCTTTCTTT. Translating it yields CASSLMGQGGEAFF.